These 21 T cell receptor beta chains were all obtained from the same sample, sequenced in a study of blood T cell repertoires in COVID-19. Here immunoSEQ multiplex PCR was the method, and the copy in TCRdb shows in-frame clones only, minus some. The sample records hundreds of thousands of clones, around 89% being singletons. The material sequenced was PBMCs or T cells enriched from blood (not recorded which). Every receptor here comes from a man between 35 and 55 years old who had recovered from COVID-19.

In DNA, the CDR3 is TGTGCCAGCAGTGCAAGATGGGTGGGAGGTGCAGATACGCAGTATTTT. This translates into CASSARWVGGADTQYF. V usage is TRBV25-1 and J usage is TRBJ2-3, with D possibly TRBD2 on 6 matching bases. The germline V gene has CDR1 MGHDK and CDR2 SYGVNS. CDR3 size: 16 residues. V was trimmed by 4 bases and J by 4 bases, leaving 18 bases between them.

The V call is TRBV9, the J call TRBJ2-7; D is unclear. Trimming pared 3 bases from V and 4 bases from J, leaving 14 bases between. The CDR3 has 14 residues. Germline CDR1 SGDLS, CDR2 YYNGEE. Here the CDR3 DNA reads TGTGCCAGCAGCGCTCTAGTGGAGCCGTACGAGCAGTACTTC. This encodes CASSALVEPYEQYF.

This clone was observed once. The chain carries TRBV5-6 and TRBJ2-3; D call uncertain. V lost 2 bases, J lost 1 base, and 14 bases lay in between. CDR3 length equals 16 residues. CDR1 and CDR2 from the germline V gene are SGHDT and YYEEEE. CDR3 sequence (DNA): TGTGCCAGCAGCTTTTCCCTCCTCGCAGGCACAGATACGCAGTATTTT. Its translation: CASSFSLLAGTDTQYF. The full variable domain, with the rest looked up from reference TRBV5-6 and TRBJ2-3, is DAGVTQSPTHLIKTRGQQVTLRCSPKSGHDTVSWYQQALGQGPQFIFQYYEEEERQRGNFPDRFSGHQFPNYSSELNVNALLLGDSALYLCASSFSLLAGTDTQYFGPGTRLTVL.

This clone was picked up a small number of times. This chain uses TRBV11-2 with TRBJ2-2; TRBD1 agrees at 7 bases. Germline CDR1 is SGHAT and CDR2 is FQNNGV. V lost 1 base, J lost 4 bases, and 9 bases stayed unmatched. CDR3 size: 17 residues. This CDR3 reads CASSLAPGQILTGELFF. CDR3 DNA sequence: TGTGCCAGCAGCTTAGCCCCGGGACAGATCCTCACCGGGGAGCTGTTTTTT.

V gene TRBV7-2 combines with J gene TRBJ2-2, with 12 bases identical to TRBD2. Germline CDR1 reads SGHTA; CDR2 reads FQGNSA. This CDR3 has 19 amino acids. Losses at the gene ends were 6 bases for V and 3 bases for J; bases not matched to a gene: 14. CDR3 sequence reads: CASSPARSGLAGHTGELFF. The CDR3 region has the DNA TGTGCCAGCAGTCCCGCCAGGTCTGGACTAGCGGGGCACACCGGGGAGCTGTTTTTT.

CDR3 in amino acids: CASSRTGVLGEAFF. In DNA form, the CDR3 reads TGTGCCAGCAGTCGTACAGGGGTTTTGGGTGAAGCTTTCTTT. This chain joins TRBV28 and TRBJ1-1; 7 bases are shared with TRBD1. The V and J ends lost 5 bases and 7 bases, in that order; junction bases with no gene match: 10. The CDR3 runs 14 residues. Germline CDR1 is MDHEN and CDR2 is SYDVKM.

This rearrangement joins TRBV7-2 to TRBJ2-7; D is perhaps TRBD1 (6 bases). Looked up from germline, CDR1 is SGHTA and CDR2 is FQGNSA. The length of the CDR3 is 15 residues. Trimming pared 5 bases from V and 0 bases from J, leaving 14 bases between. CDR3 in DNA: TGTGCCAGCAGCCGGACAGCAACTGGCTCCTACGAGCAGTACTTC. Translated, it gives CASSRTATGSYEQYF.

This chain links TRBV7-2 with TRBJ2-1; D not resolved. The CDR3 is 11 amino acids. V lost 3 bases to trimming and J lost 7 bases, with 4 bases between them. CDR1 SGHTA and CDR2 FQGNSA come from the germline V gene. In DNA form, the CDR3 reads TGTGCCAGCAGCTTCCTGAATGAGCAGTTCTTC. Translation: CASSFLNEQFF.

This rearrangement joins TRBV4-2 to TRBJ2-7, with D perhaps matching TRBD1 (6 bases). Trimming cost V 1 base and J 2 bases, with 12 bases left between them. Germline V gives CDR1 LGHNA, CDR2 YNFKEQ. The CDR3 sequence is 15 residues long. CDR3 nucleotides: TGTGCCAGCAGCCAAGGGACAGATGTTACCTACGAGCAGTACTTC. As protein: CASSQGTDVTYEQYF.

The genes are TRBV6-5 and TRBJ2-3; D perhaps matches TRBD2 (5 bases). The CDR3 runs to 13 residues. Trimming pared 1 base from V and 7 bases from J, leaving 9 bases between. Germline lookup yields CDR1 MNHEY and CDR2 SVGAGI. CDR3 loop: CASSYLSGYTQYF. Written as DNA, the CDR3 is TGTGCCAGCAGTTACTTAAGCGGTTATACGCAGTATTTT.

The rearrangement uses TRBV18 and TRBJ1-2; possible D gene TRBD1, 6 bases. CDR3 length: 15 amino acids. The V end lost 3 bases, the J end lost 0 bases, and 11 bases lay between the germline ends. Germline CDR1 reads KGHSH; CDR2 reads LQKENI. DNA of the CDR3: TGTGCCAGCTCACCGAGGACAGAGTCTAACTATGGCTACACCTTC. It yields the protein CASSPRTESNYGYTF.

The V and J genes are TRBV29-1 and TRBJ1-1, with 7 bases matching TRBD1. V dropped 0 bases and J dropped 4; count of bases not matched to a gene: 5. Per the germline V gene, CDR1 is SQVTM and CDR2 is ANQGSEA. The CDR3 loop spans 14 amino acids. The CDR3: CSVEEVQGVTEAFF. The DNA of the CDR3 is TGCAGCGTTGAAGAGGTCCAGGGGGTCACTGAAGCTTTCTTT.

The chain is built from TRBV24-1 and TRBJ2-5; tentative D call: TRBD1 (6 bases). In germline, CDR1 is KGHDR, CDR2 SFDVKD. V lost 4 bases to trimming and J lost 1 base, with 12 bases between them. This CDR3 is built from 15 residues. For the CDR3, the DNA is TGTGCCACCAGTGACCTGGACAGTACCCAAGAGACCCAGTACTTC. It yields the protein CATSDLDSTQETQYF.

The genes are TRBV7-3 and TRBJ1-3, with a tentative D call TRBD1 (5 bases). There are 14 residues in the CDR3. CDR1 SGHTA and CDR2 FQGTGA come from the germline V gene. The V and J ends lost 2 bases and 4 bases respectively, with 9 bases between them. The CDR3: CASSLSGSGNTIYF. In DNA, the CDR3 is TGTGCCAGCAGCTTATCAGGGTCAGGAAACACCATATATTTT.

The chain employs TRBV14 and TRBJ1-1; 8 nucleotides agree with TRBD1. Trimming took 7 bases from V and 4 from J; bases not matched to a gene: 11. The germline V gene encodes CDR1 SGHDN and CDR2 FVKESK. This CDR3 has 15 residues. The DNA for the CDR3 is TGTGCCAGCACCCGACAGGGGATGACGGTCACTGAAGCTTTCTTT. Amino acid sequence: CASTRQGMTVTEAFF.

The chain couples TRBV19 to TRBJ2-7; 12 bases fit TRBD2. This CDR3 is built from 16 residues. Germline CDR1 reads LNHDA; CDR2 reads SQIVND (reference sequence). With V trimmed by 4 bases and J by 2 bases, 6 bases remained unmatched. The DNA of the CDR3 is TGTGCCAGTAGTACCCTGACTAGCGGGGGTCCCTACGAGCAGTACTTC. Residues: CASSTLTSGGPYEQYF.

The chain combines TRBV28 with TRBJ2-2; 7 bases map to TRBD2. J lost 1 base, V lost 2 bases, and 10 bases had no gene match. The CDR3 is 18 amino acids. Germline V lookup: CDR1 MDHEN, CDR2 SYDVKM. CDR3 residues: CASSLPRTRSRNTGELFF. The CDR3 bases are TGTGCCAGCAGTTTACCGAGGACTAGATCCCGGAACACCGGGGAGCTGTTTTTT.

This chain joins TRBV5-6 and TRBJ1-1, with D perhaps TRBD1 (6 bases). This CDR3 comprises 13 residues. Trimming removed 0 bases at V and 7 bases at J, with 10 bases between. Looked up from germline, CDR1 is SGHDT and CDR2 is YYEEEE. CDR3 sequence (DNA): TGTGCCAGCAGCTTGGAGCGGACAGTTGAAGCTTTCTTT. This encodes CASSLERTVEAFF.

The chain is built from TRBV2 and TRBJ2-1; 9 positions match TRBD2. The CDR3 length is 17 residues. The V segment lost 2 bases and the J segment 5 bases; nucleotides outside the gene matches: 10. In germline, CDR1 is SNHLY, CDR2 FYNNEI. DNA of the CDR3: TGTGCCAGCAGTGAATCCCTCTTGACTAGCGGAAACAATGAGCAGTTCTTC. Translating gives CASSESLLTSGNNEQFF.

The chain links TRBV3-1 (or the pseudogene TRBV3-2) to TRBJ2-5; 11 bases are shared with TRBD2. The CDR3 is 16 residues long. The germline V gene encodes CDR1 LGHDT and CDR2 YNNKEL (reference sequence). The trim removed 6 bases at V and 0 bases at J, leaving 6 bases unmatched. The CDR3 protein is CASRYRLAGNQETQYF. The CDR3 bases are TGTGCCAGCAGGTACCGACTAGCGGGGAACCAAGAGACCCAGTACTTC.

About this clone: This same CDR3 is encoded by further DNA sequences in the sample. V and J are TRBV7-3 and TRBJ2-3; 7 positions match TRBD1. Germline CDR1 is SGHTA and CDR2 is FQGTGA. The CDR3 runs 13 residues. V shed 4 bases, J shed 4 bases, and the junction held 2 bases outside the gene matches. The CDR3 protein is CASSSTGADTQYF. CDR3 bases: TGTGCCAGCAGCTCCACAGGGGCAGATACGCAGTATTTT.